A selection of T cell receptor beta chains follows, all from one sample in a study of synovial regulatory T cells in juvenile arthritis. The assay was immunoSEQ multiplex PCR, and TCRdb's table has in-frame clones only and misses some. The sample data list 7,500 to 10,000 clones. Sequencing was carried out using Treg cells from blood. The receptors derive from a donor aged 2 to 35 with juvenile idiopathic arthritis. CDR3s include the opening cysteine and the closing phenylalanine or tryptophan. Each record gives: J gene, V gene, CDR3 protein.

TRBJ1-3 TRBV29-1 CSVGHQSGNTIYF
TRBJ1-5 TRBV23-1 CASSQSGTADSNQPQHF
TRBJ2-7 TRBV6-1 CASSEVFSYEQYF
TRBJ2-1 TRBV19 CASSIQRGLYNEQFF
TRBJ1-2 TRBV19 CASSGSGFSYGYTF
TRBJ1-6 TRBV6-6 CASSTFGPSPLHF
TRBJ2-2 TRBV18 CASSPGGASGELFF
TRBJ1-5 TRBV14 CASSQANQPQHF
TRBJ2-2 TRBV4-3 CASSQDLGWGELFF
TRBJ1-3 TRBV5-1 CASSLSPLVNSGNTIYF
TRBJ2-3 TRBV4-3 CASSPRSNTDTQYF
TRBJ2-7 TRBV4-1 CASSQAYQGYEQYF
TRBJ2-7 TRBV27 CASSFAGGQYF
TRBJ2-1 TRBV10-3 CAISESSSAYEQFF
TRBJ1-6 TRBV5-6 CASSPTPLYNSPLHF
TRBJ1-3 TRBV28 CATAEIFSGNTIYF
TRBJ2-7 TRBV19 CASSMGGGPHYEQYF
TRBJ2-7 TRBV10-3 CAISESILSGGTYEQYF
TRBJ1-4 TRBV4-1 CASSQVLASKEKLFF
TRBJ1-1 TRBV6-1 CASSEMAGAEAFF
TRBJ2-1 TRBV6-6 CASSRGQISSEQFF
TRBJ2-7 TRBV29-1 CSVAETGSEQYF
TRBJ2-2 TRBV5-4 CASSLGQGVTGELFF
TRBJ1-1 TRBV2 CASSNLNTEAFF
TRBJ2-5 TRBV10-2 CASFTDRGRLETQYF
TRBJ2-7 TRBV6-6 CASSYGGRGNEQYF
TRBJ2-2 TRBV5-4 CASSFRGQAKNTGELFF
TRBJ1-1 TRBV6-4 CASSIGHQNTEAFF
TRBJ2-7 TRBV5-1 CASSFLGNTYEQYF
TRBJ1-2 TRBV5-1 CASSLDGGNYGYTF
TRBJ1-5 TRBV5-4 CASSVKAPQHF
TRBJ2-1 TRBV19 CASSTTGQRNEQFF
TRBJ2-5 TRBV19 CASKNGGQETQYF
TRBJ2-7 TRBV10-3 CAISEEAGGNYEQYF
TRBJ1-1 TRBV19 CASSFQGGNTEAFF
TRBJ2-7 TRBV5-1 CASSLGLAGAYSYEQYF
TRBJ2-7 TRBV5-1 CASSSDVYEQYF
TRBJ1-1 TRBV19 CASSIGQTVYTEAFF
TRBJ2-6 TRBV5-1 CASSFGATGANVLTF
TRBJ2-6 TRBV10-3 CAISRIRTGTSGANVLTF
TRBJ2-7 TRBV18 CASSPIPYEQYF
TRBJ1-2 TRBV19 CASRKTDLYGYTF
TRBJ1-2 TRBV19 CASSIDGNYGYTF
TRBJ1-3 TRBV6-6 CASSYGQGKSTIYF
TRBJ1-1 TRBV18 CASSQKIVAFF
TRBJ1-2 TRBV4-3 CASSQEGGPATNYGYTF
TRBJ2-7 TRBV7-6 CASSFSTSYEQYF
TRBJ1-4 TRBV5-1 CASSLGGAFNEKLFF